This TCR beta chain was captured by sequencing in a study of immune evolution from preneoplasia to lung adenocarcinoma. Findings and caveats of the study: Later-stage lesions appeared to have more T cells, more diversity, less clonality.

Using immunoSEQ multiplex PCR, the repertoire was profiled, and TCRdb retains in-frame clones only, with some absent. The sample includes some 5,000 clones, around four fifths of them seen just once. The sample holds a few counts of this clone. Antigen: not known. The germline gives CDR1 MGHRA, CDR2 YSYEKL. The CDR3 covers 14 residues. V shed 1 base and J shed 1 base, with 7 bases lying between them. The sample comprised FFPE minimally invasive lung adenocarcinoma tissue. V usage is TRBV4-1 and J usage is TRBJ1-1; D not resolved. The receptor's source is a person aged 55-80 years with lung adenocarcinoma. The CDR3 coding sequence is TGCGCCAGCAGCCAAGGCTCACCGAACACTGAAGCTTTCTTT. This gives the protein CASSQGSPNTEAFF.